The 9 T cell receptor beta chains presented below share a single source sample, sequenced in a study of blood T cell repertoires in COVID-19. TCRdb keeps only in-frame clones here, not all; method: immunoSEQ multiplex PCR. The sample holds around 70,000 clones; roughly nine tenths are singletons and the top ten take roughly 9%. Input material: peripheral blood. The receptors were sampled from a man at least 80 years old with acute or convalescent COVID-19.

CDR3 coding DNA: TGTGCCAGCAGTGAGACAGTTCTCTCCTACGAGCAGTACTTC. Translated: CASSETVLSYEQYF. The V call is TRBV6-1, the J call TRBJ2-7; a possible D gene is TRBD1 (5 bases). This CDR3 has 14 amino acids. Germline-derived CDR1 and CDR2 are MNHNS and SASEGT. Trimming removed 3 bases at V and 0 bases at J, with 9 bases between.

This chain joins TRBV7-9 and TRBJ2-1; TRBD2 agrees at 7 bases. The CDR3 is 17 residues long. Germline V gene sequence: CDR1 SEHNR, CDR2 FQNEAQ (reference sequence). The V and J ends lost 7 bases and 3 bases, in that order; junction bases with no gene match: 15. CDR3 nucleotides: TGTGCCAGCAACTCCCCGGGAGGACTACTGTACTACAATGAGCAGTTCTTC. Encoded protein: CASNSPGGLLYYNEQFF.

The chain employs TRBV11-1 and TRBJ2-5; possible D gene TRBD2, 5 bases. Trimming cost V 5 bases and J 4 bases, with 14 bases left between them. Germline CDR1 is SGHAT and CDR2 is FQDESV (reference sequence). There are 14 residues in the CDR3. For the CDR3, the DNA is TGTGCCAGCAGCCCCTTGGGCGGAGGAGAGACCCAGTACTTC. Translation gives CASSPLGGGETQYF.

The rearrangement links TRBV5-1 to TRBJ1-1, with 9 bases aligning to TRBD1. Germline assignment: CDR1 SGHRS and CDR2 YFSETQ. This CDR3 is 13 amino acids long. With V trimmed by 3 bases and J by 5 bases, 2 bases remained unmatched. CDR3 bases: TGCGCCAGCAGCTGGGACAGGGAAACTGAAGCTTTCTTT. It yields the protein CASSWDRETEAFF.

The chain carries TRBV14 and TRBJ1-4, with D perhaps TRBD1 (5 bases). This CDR3 has 16 residues. CDR1 and CDR2 (germline): SGHDN, FVKESK. V lost 5 bases and J 2 bases, leaving 15 bases between the germline ends. The CDR3 DNA follows: TGTGCCAGCAGCACCGGACGACAGCGCACTAATGAAAAACTGTTTTTT. Residues: CASSTGRQRTNEKLFF. Together with reference TRBV14 and TRBJ1-4, the CDR3 gives the full variable domain: EAGVTQFPSHSVIEKGQTVTLRCDPISGHDNLYWYRRVMGKEIKFLLHFVKESKQDESGMPNNRFLAERTGGTYSTLKVQPAELEDSGVYFCASSTGRQRTNEKLFFGSGTQLSVL.

The J gene is TRBJ1-2, the V gene TRBV12-3 or TRBV12-4; perhaps TRBD1 as D (6 bases). This CDR3 has 13 amino acids. Trimming removed 6 bases from V and 4 bases from J, with 12 bases in between. For the CDR3, the DNA is TGTGCCAGCAGCCCGGGACACAGCTATGGCTACACCTTC. This gives the protein CASSPGHSYGYTF.

V usage is TRBV3-1 (or the pseudogene TRBV3-2) and J usage is TRBJ1-2; 7 nucleotides line up with TRBD1. CDR3 length: 14 residues. Germline-derived CDR1 and CDR2 are LGHDT and YNNKEL (reference sequence). V gave up 3 bases and J gave up 4 bases; unmatched junction bases: 5. CDR3 sequence reads: CASSQTGLAYGYTF. CDR3 DNA sequence: TGTGCCAGCAGCCAGACAGGGTTGGCCTATGGCTACACCTTC.

The chain joins TRBV10-3 to TRBJ1-1, with D possibly being TRBD1 (6 bases). Germline values: CDR1 ENHRY, CDR2 SYGVKD. V gave up 0 bases and J gave up 4 bases, with 15 bases separating them. The CDR3 is 16 amino acids. DNA for the CDR3: TGTGCCATCAGTGAGTCGAGGGAGGGGGAAGGCACTGAAGCTTTCTTT. It yields the protein CAISESREGEGTEAFF.

This rearrangement joins TRBV7-2 to TRBJ1-3, with D maybe TRBD1 (5 bases). Trimming pared 2 bases from V and 4 bases from J, leaving 12 bases between. This CDR3 region has 15 residues. Germline-derived CDR1 and CDR2 are SGHTA and FQGNSA. The CDR3 sequence is CASSLNTQGGNTIYF. Written as DNA, the CDR3 is TGTGCCAGCAGCTTAAATACCCAGGGAGGAAACACCATATATTTT.